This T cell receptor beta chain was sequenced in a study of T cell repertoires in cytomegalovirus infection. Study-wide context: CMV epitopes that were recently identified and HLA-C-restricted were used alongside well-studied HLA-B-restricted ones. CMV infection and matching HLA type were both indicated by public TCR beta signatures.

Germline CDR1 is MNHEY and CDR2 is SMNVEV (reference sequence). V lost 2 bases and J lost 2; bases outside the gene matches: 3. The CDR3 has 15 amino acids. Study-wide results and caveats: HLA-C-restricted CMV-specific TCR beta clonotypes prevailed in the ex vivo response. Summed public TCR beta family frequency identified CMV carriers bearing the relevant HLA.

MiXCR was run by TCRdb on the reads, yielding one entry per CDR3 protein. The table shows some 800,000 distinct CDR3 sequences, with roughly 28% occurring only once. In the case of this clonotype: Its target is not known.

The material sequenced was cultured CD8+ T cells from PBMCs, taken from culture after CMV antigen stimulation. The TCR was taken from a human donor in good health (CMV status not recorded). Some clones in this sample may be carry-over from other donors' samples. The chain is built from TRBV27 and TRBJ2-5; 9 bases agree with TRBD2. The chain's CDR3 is CASSLASGVQETQYF. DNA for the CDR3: TGTGCCAGCAGTTTAGCTAGCGGGGTTCAAGAGACCCAGTACTTC.